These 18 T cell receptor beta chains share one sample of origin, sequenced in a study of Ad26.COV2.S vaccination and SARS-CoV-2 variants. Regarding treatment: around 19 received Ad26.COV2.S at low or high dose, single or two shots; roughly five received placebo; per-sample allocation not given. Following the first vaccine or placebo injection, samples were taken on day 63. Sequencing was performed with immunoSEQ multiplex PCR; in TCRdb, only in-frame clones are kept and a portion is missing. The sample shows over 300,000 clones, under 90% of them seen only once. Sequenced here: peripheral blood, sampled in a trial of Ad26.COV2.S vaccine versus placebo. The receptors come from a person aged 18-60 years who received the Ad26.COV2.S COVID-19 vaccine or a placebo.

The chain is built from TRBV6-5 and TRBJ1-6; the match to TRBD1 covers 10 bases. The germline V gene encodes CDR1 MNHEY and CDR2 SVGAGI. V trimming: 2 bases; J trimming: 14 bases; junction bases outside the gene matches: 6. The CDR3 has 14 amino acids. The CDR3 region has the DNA TGTGCCAGCAGTTACGACAGGGGGCAGTTCACCCTCCACTTT. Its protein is CASSYDRGQFTLHF.

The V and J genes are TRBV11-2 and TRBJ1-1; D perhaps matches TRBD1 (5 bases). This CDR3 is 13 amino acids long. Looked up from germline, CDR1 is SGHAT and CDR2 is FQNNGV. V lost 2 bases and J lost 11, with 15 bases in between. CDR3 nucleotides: TGTGCCAGCAGCTTACAGGGCCCCGGGGCCGCTTTCTTT. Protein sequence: CASSLQGPGAAFF.

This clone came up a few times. CDR3 DNA sequence: TGTGCCAGCAGCTTAGGGGCATTTATCGAGCAGTACTTC. Translation gives CASSLGAFIEQYF. This chain connects TRBV11-3 to TRBJ2-7; D ambiguous. CDR1 SGHNT and CDR2 YENEEA come from the germline V gene. V lost 1 base to trimming and J lost 6 bases, with 10 bases between them. This CDR3 is built from 13 residues.

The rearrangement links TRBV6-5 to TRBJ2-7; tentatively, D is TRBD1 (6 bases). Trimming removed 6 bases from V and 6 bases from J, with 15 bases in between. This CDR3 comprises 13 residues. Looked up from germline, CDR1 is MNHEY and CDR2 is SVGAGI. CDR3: CASRQQGVGEQYF. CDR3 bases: TGTGCCAGCAGACAACAGGGAGTTGGCGAGCAGTACTTC.

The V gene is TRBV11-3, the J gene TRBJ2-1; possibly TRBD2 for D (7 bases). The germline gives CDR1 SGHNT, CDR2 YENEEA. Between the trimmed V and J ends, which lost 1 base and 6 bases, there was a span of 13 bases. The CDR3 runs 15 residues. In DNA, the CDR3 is TGTGCCAGCAGCTTAGGGGGGGGGCCCGTCAATGAGCAGTTCTTC. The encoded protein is CASSLGGGPVNEQFF.

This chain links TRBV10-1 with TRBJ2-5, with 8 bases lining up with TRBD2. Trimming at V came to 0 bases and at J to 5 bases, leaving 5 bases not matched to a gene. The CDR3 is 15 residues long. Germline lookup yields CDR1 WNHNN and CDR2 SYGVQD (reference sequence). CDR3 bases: TGCGCCAGCAGTGAGTCAGGGACTAGTGATGAGACCCAGTACTTC. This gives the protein CASSESGTSDETQYF.

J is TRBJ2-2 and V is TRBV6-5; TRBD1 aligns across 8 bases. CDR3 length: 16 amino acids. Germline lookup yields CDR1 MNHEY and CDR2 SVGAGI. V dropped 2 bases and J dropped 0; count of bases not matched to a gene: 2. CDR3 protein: CASSYPTGANTGELFF. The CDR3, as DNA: TGTGCCAGCAGTTACCCGACAGGGGCGAACACCGGGGAGCTGTTTTTT.

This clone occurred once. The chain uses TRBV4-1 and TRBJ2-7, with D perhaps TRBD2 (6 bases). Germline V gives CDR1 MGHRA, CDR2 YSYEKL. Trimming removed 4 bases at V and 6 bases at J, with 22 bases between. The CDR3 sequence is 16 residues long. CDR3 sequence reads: CASSPVLPGLNPEQYF. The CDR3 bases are TGCGCCAGCAGCCCAGTGCTTCCGGGACTCAACCCCGAGCAGTACTTC.

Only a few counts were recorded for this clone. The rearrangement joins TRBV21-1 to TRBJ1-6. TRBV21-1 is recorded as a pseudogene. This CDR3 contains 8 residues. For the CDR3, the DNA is TGTGCAGATTCACCCCTCCACTTT. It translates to CADSPLHF.

The DNA for the CDR3 is TGCGCCAGCAGCCAAGTCAGGGGTTTGGGAATTTATGGCTACACCTTC. This sequence encodes CASSQVRGLGIYGYTF. The chain combines TRBV4-1 with TRBJ1-2; D possibly corresponds to TRBD1 (6 bases). Trimming stripped 1 base from V and 5 bases from J, with 17 bases between. The CDR3 runs to 16 residues. CDR1 is MGHRA, CDR2 YSYEKL, per germline.

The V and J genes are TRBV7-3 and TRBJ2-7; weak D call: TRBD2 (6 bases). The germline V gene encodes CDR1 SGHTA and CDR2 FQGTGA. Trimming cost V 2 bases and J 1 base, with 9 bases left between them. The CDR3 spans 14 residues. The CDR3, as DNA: TGTGCCAGCAGCTTATCGGCGGGGTCCTACGAGCAGTACTTC. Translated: CASSLSAGSYEQYF.

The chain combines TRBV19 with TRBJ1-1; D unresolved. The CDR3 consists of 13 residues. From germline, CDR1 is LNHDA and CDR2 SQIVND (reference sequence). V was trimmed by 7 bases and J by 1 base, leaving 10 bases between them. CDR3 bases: TGTGCCAGTAAAGGGCAGTGGAACACTGAAGCTTTCTTT. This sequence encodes CASKGQWNTEAFF.

The CDR3 DNA is TGCGCCAGCAGCTTGGCCCCCGGGGGGGATACGCAGTATTTT. It specifies CASSLAPGGDTQYF. This chain joins TRBV5-1 and TRBJ2-3, with 7 bases matching TRBD2. Per germline, CDR1 SGHRS and CDR2 YFSETQ. J lost 6 bases, V lost 0 bases, and 4 bases had no gene match. This CDR3 is 14 amino acids long.

The CDR3 DNA follows: TGTGCCACGAGACTAGCGGGGTCCTACGAGCAGTACTTC. It encodes CATRLAGSYEQYF. The chain employs TRBV30 and TRBJ2-7, with 11 bases that match TRBD2. V was clipped by 8 bases and J by 1 base; unmatched bases: 4. The germline V gene encodes CDR1 GTSNPN and CDR2 SVGIG (reference sequence). The CDR3 extends over 13 amino acids.

The chain's CDR3 is CASSPGTGAFF. The DNA of the CDR3 is TGCGCCAGCAGCCCAGGGACCGGGGCTTTCTTT. The chain combines TRBV4-1 with TRBJ1-1; weak D call: TRBD1 (5 bases). The length of the CDR3 is 11 residues. V was shortened by 4 bases and J by 11 bases, with 11 bases between the two germline ends. Germline V gives CDR1 MGHRA, CDR2 YSYEKL.

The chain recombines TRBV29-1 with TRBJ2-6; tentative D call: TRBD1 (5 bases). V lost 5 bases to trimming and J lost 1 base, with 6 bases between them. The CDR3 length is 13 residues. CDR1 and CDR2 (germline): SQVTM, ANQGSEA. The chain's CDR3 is CSVQGSGANVLTF. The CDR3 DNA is TGCAGCGTTCAGGGTTCTGGGGCCAACGTCCTGACTTTC.

CDR3 nucleotides: TGCGCCAGCAGTTCCAGGACTAGCGGGCTCACAGATACGCAGTATTTT. The encoded protein is CASSSRTSGLTDTQYF. This chain links TRBV5-1 with TRBJ2-3, with 11 bases identical to TRBD2. The V and J ends lost 5 bases and 2 bases, in that order; junction bases with no gene match: 7. From germline, CDR1 is SGHRS and CDR2 YFSETQ. The CDR3 is 16 amino acids. The variable domain in full, with the rest retrieved from reference TRBV5-1 and TRBJ2-3, is KAGVTQTPRYLIKTRGQQVTLSCSPISGHRSVSWYQQTPGQGLQFLFEYFSETQRNKGNFPGRFSGRQFSNSRSEMNVSTLELGDSALYLCASSSRTSGLTDTQYFGPGTRLTVL.

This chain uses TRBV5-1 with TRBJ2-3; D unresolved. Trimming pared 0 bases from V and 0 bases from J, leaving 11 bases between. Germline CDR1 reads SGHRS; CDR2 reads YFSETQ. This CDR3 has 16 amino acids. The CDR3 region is CASSLADNPSTDTQYF. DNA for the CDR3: TGCGCCAGCAGCTTGGCCGATAATCCTAGCACAGATACGCAGTATTTT.